A single sample is the source of the 23 T cell receptor beta chains below, sequenced in a study of blood T cells in healthy people across ages. The authors ran a second PCR of 7 to 11 cycles using a sample-barcoded 5' primer and a J-beta primer mix. One entry per CDR3 protein, called by TCRdb with MiXCR from the 5' RACE reads. The table lists approximately 490,000 distinct CDR3 sequences, about 25% of them singletons. This same sample was also taken into another study, of T cells of mothers and their children.

Material: blood. The receptors stem from a boy aged 10-17 years in good health.

The V gene is TRBV20-1, the J gene TRBJ2-4; 11 nucleotides match TRBD2. CDR1 and CDR2 (germline): DFQATT, SNEGSKA (reference sequence). This CDR3 has 17 residues. CDR3 in DNA: TGCAGCCTGAAACCGTGGACTAGCGGGTTAGCCAAAAACATTCAGTACTTC. Protein sequence: CSLKPWTSGLAKNIQYF.

The chain uses TRBV29-1 and TRBJ2-1; a possible D gene is TRBD2 (5 bases). CDR3 size: 14 residues. CDR1 and CDR2 from the germline V gene are SQVTM and ANQGSEA. Between the trimmed V and J ends, which lost 3 bases and 4 bases, there was a span of 13 bases. This chain's CDR3 is CSVETAGVYNEQFF. CDR3 in DNA: TGCAGCGTTGAGACTGCGGGTGTTTACAATGAGCAGTTCTTC.

This clonotype was observed a few times. The chain carries TRBV2 and TRBJ1-2; unclear D gene. Germline assignment: CDR1 SNHLY and CDR2 FYNNEI. Trimming left V 7 bases short and J 5 bases short, with 11 bases between. The CDR3 consists of 12 residues. The CDR3 reads CASILVGYGYTF. The CDR3 DNA sequence: TGTGCCAGCATTCTTGTGGGGTATGGCTACACCTTC.

V and J are TRBV12-3 or TRBV12-4 and TRBJ2-5; no definite D call. The DNA end lines up better with TRBJ2-7; the J call may be wrong. The CDR3 is 12 residues long. The chain's CDR3 is CASSLMVYEQYF. CDR3 nucleotides: TGTGCCAGCAGTTTAATGGTCTACGAGCAGTACTTC.

The rearrangement joins TRBV15 to TRBJ2-5, with D perhaps being TRBD1 or TRBD2 (5 bases each). This CDR3 region has 12 residues. The germline V and J ends were trimmed by 1 base and 5 bases, with 5 bases remaining between them. Germline V gene lookup returns CDR1 LNHNV and CDR2 YYDKDF (reference sequence). The CDR3 sequence is CATSRGGETQYF. CDR3 DNA sequence: TGTGCCACCAGCAGAGGGGGGGAGACCCAGTACTTC.

The chain links TRBV7-2 to TRBJ2-7; unclear D gene. The CDR3 spans 14 residues. Trimming removed 5 bases at V and 1 base at J, with 12 bases between. CDR1 is SGHTA and CDR2 is FQGNSA in the germline V gene. DNA of the CDR3: TGTGCCAGCAGCCAATCGACGGCATCCTACGAGCAGTACTTC. It is translated as CASSQSTASYEQYF.

The gene calls are TRBV6-5 and TRBJ2-5; 7 positions agree with TRBD1. Losses at the gene ends were 4 bases for V and 1 base for J; bases not matched to a gene: 6. Germline CDR1 is MNHEY and CDR2 is SVGAGI. The CDR3 runs to 15 residues. CDR3 DNA sequence: TGTGCCAGCAGTTTAGGACAGGCCCGCCAAGAGACCCAGTACTTC. Amino acid sequence: CASSLGQARQETQYF.

The chain couples TRBV18 to TRBJ2-3, with 7 positions matching TRBD1. This CDR3 has 14 amino acids. Trimming cost V 6 bases and J 2 bases; bases outside gene matches: 5. The germline V gene has CDR1 KGHSH and CDR2 LQKENI. In nucleotides, the CDR3 is TGTGCCAGCTCCTACGACAGGGTCACAGATACGCAGTATTTT. This gives the protein CASSYDRVTDTQYF.

In this sample, this clonotype turned up a few times. This chain joins TRBV28 and TRBJ2-5; D uncertain. The DNA end is a closer match to TRBJ2-7, so the J assignment may be wrong. The CDR3 is 12 residues long. CDR1 and CDR2 (germline): MDHEN, SYDVKM. CDR3 DNA: TGTGCCAGCAGTTTGCAAGGGCGCGAGCAGTACTTC. Protein: CASSLQGREQYF.

This clonotype was picked up a small number of times. The chain combines TRBV6-2 or TRBV6-3 with TRBJ2-5, with a possible D match to TRBD1 (6 bases). With the DNA end fitting TRBJ2-7 better, the J assignment may be wrong. Germline V gene sequence: CDR1 MNHEY, CDR2 SVGEGT. The CDR3 spans 13 residues. CDR3 residues: CASSYLRDNEQYF. In DNA form, the CDR3 reads TGTGCCAGCAGTTATCTCCGGGACAACGAGCAGTACTTC.

This clonotype is a singleton in its sample. The chain employs TRBV28 and TRBJ2-7; D remains ambiguous. V gave up 6 bases and J gave up 5 bases, with 17 bases separating them. This CDR3 has 14 residues. The germline CDR1 and CDR2 sequences are MDHEN and SYDVKM. The chain's CDR3 is CASSALVVVDEQYF. In DNA form, the CDR3 reads TGTGCCAGCAGCGCCTTGGTAGTGGTAGACGAGCAGTACTTC.

This clonotype was seen a few times. The chain joins TRBV18 to TRBJ2-1; D is uncertain. V lost 6 bases and J lost 9, with 18 bases in between. Germline-derived CDR1 and CDR2 are KGHSH and LQKENI. This CDR3 has 14 residues. The CDR3 reads CASSLSPQHGEQFF. The DNA for the CDR3 is TGTGCCAGCTCCCTTTCGCCACAGCATGGTGAGCAGTTCTTC.

This clonotype was seen repeatedly, ten times or more. This chain uses TRBV20-1 with TRBJ2-7; 7 bases match TRBD2. The ends lost 0 bases at V and 0 bases at J; junction bases unmatched: 11. The V gene's germline CDR1 is DFQATT and CDR2 SNEGSKA (reference sequence). This CDR3 spans 17 amino acids. DNA for the CDR3: TGCAGTGCTAGAGATCCAAGGAGCGGGACCGCCTCCTACGAGCAGTACTTC. Protein sequence: CSARDPRSGTASYEQYF.

This clonotype was detected a few times. V gene TRBV20-1 combines with J gene TRBJ1-2, with D perhaps matching TRBD1 (5 bases). Germline CDR1 and CDR2: DFQATT and SNEGSKA (reference sequence). The CDR3 sequence is 15 residues long. Trimming cost V 6 bases and J 4 bases, with 21 bases left between them. The CDR3 spells CSAIETALQFYGYTF. As DNA, the CDR3 is TGCAGTGCCATTGAGACAGCACTCCAGTTCTATGGCTACACCTTC.

The table lists this clonotype with a few counts. V is TRBV7-9 and J is TRBJ2-5, with D possibly TRBD2 on 6 matching bases. The CDR3 totals 13 residues. Trimming pared 5 bases from V and 6 bases from J, leaving 13 bases between. The germline CDR1 and CDR2 sequences are SEHNR and FQNEAQ (reference sequence). CDR3 residues: CASSTGEEKTQYF. The CDR3 DNA follows: TGTGCCAGCAGCACGGGGGAGGAAAAGACCCAGTACTTC.

In its sample, this clonotype was seen a few times. This CDR3 is CASSIGLAGYNEQFF. As DNA, the CDR3 is TGTGCCAGTAGTATCGGGCTAGCGGGTTACAATGAGCAGTTCTTC. This chain links TRBV19 with TRBJ2-1; 8 positions agree with TRBD2. Germline trimming cut 3 bases from V and 4 bases from J; bases unmatched to any gene: 5. Germline V CDR1 and CDR2: LNHDA, SQIVND (reference sequence). The CDR3 is 15 residues long. The whole variable domain, remainder taken from reference TRBV19 and TRBJ2-1, is DGGITQSPKYLFRKEGQNVTLSCEQNLNHDAMYWYRQDPGQGLRLIYYSQIVNDFQKGDIAEGYSVSREKKESFPLTVTSAQKNPTAFYLCASSIGLAGYNEQFFGPGTRLTVL.

The gene calls are TRBV20-1 and TRBJ2-5; a weak D match, TRBD2 (5 bases). Germline CDR1 is DFQATT and CDR2 is SNEGSKA (reference sequence). CDR3 length: 12 residues. V dropped 6 bases and J dropped 1 base, with 9 bases sitting between them. CDR3 DNA sequence: TGCAGTGCCGACGAGGGCCAAGAGACCCAGTACTTC. Protein product: CSADEGQETQYF.

The chain carries TRBV18 and TRBJ1-2; D call uncertain. Germline values: CDR1 KGHSH, CDR2 LQKENI. Trimming took 0 bases from V and 4 from J, leaving 6 bases between them. The CDR3 extends over 13 amino acids. The chain's CDR3 is CASSPPGIYGYTF. The CDR3 coding sequence is TGTGCCAGCTCACCACCCGGAATCTATGGCTACACCTTC. The whole variable domain, remainder taken from reference TRBV18 and TRBJ1-2, is NAGVMQNPRHLVRRRGQEARLRCSPMKGHSHVYWYRQLPEEGLKFMVYLQKENIIDESGMPKERFSAEFPKEGPSILRIQQVVRGDSAAYFCASSPPGIYGYTFGSGTRLTVV.

V gene TRBV7-2 combines with J gene TRBJ2-3; D unresolved. The CDR3 is 13 amino acids. CDR1 and CDR2 from the germline V gene are SGHTA and FQGNSA. Trimming left V 5 bases short and J 5 bases short, with 11 bases between. The CDR3 DNA follows: TGTGCCAGCAGCGTAGACCTGGGAGATACGCAGTATTTT. Protein: CASSVDLGDTQYF.

V and J are TRBV12-3 or TRBV12-4 and TRBJ2-3, with 8 bases fitting TRBD1. J lost 2 bases, V lost 5 bases, and 3 bases had no gene match. This CDR3 contains 14 residues. The CDR3 coding sequence is TGTGCCAGCAGTGGGACAGGCTACACAGATACGCAGTATTTT. Translated: CASSGTGYTDTQYF.

This clonotype was counted ten times or more. The V gene is TRBV25-1, the J gene TRBJ1-5, with D unresolved. This CDR3 spans 16 amino acids. From germline, CDR1 is MGHDK and CDR2 SYGVNS. V was pared by 7 bases and J by 0 bases, with 16 bases between. This CDR3 is CASNREPLDSNQPQHF. CDR3 sequence (DNA): TGTGCCAGCAACCGGGAGCCCCTTGATAGCAATCAGCCCCAGCATTTT.

This clonotype was seen at least ten times. The DNA of the CDR3 is TGTGCCAGCAGAGCCGGACCCGAGGGAAACATTCAGTACTTC. Its translation is CASRAGPEGNIQYF. The V call is TRBV28, the J call TRBJ2-4; TRBD2 is a possible D gene (5 bases). Germline-derived CDR1 and CDR2 are MDHEN and SYDVKM. Trimming pared 6 bases from V and 6 bases from J, leaving 15 bases between. This CDR3 has 14 amino acids.

For the CDR3, the DNA is TGTGCCAGCAGTTACTCGGGACACTACACCTTC. Its protein product is CASSYSGHYTF. The chain has TRBV6-6 and TRBJ1-2; a weak D match, TRBD1 (6 bases). V lost 0 bases and J lost 10, with 6 bases in between. Germline CDR1 and CDR2: MNHNY and SVGAGI (reference sequence). The CDR3 contains 11 residues.